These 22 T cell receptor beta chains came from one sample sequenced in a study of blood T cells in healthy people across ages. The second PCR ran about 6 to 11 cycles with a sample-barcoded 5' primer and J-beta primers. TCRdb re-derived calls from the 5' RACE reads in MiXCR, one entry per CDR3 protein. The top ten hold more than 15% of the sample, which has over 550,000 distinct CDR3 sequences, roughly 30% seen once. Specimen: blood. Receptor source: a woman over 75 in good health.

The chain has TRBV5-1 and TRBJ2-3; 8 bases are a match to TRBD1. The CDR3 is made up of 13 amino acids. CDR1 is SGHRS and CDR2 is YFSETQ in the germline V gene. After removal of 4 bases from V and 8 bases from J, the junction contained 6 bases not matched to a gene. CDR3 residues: CASSADRDVTQYF. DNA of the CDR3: TGCGCCAGCAGCGCGGACAGGGATGTTACGCAGTATTTT.

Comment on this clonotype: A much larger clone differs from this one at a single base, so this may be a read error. This CDR3 is CASGRLNEQYF. The CDR3 region has the DNA TGTGCCAGCGGCCGTTTAAACGAGCAGTACTTC. This sequence joins TRBV3-1 and TRBJ2-7; D gene uncertain. V was clipped by 8 bases and J by 5 bases, with 10 bases between them. The CDR3 has 11 residues. The germline CDR1 and CDR2 sequences are LGHDT and YNNKEL (reference sequence).

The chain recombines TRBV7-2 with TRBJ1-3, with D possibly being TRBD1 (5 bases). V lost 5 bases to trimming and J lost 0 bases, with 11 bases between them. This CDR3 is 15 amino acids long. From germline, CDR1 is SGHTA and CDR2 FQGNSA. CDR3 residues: CASSPGRGSGNTIYF. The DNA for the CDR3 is TGTGCCAGCAGCCCAGGAAGGGGCTCTGGAAACACCATATATTTT. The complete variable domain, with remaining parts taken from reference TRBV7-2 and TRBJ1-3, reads GAGVSQSPSNKVTEKGKDVELRCDPISGHTALYWYRQSLGQGLEFLIYFQGNSAPDKSGLPSDRFSAERTGGSVSTLTIQRTQQEDSAVYLCASSPGRGSGNTIYFGEGSWLTVV.

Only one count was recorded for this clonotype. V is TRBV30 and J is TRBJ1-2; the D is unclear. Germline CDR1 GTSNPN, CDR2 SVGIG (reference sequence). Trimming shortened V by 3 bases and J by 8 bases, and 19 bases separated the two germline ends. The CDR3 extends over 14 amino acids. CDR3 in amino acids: CAWRPERTLWGYTF. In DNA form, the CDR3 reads TGTGCCTGGAGACCCGAACGGACCCTATGGGGCTACACCTTC.

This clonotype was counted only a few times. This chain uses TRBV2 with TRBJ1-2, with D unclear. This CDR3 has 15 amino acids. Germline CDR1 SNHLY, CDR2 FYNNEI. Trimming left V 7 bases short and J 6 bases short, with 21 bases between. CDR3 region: CASIPQMLVGNGYTF. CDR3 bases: TGTGCCAGCATCCCCCAGATGTTAGTGGGTAATGGCTACACCTTC. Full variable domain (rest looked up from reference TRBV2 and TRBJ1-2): EPEVTQTPSHQVTQMGQEVILRCVPISNHLYFYWYRQILGQKVEFLVSFYNNEISEKSEIFDDQFSVERPDGSNFTLKIRSTKLEDSAMYFCASIPQMLVGNGYTFGSGTRLTVV.

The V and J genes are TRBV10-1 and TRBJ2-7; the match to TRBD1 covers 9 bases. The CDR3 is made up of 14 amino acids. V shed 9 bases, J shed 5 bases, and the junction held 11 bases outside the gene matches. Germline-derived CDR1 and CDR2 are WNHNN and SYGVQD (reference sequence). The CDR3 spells CASPPGTGRNEQYF. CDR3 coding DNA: TGCGCCAGTCCCCCCGGGACAGGGAGGAACGAGCAGTACTTC.

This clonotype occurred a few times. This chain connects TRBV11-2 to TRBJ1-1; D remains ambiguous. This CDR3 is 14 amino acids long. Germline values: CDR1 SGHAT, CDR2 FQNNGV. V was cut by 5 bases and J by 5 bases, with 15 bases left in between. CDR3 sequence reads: CASSPGELGTEAFF. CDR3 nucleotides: TGTGCCAGCAGCCCTGGGGAGTTAGGGACTGAAGCTTTCTTT.

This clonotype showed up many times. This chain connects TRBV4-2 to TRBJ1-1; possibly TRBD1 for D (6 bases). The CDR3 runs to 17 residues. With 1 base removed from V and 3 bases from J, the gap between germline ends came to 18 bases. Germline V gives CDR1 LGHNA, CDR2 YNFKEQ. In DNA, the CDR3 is TGTGCCAGCAGCCAAGTGGGACCATGGGGGGCGGACACTGAAGCTTTCTTT. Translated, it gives CASSQVGPWGADTEAFF.

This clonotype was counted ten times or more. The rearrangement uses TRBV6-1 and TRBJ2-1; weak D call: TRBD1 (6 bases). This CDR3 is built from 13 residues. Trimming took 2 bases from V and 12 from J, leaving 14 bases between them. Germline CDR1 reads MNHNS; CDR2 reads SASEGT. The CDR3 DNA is TGTGCCAGCAGTGAACTTCCACAGGGTGGGCAGTTCTTC. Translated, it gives CASSELPQGGQFF.

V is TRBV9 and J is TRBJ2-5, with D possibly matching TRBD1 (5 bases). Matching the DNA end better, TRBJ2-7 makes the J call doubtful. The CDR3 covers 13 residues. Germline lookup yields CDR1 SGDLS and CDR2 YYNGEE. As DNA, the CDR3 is TGTGCCAGCAGCGTAGCAGGGAAAGACGAGCAGTACTTC. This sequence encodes CASSVAGKDEQYF.

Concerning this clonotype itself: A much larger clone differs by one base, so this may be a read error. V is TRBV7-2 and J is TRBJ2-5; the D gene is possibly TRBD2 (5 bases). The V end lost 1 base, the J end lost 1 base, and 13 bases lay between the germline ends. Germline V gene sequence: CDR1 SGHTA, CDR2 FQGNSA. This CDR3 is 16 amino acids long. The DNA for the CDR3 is TGTGCCAGCAGCTTAGGGCGCCGGGGAACCCAAGAGACCCAGTACTTC. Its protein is CASSLGRRGTQETQYF.

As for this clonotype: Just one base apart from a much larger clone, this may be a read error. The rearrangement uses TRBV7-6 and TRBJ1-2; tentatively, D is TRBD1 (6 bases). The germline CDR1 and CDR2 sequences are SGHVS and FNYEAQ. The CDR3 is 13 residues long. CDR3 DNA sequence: TGTGCCAGCAGCGCCTTACAGGGCGGTGGCCACACCTTC. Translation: CASSALQGGGHTF.

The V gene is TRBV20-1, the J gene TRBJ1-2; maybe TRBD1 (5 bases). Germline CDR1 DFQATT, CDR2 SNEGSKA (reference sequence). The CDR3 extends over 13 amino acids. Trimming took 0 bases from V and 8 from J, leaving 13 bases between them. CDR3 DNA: TGCAGTGCTAGAGATGGCAGGGCGGAGGGCTACACCTTC. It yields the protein CSARDGRAEGYTF.

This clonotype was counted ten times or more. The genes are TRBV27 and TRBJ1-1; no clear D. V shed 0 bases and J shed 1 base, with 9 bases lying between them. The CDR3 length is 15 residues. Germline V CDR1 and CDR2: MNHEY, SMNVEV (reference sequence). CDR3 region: CASSLSSTRNTEAFF. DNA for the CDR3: TGTGCCAGCAGTTTATCGTCCACCCGGAACACTGAAGCTTTCTTT.

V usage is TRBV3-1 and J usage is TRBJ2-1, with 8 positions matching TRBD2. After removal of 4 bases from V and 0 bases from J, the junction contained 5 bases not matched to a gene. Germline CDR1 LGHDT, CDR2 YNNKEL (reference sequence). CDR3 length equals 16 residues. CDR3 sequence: CASSPGGESSYNEQFF. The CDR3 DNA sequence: TGTGCCAGCAGCCCGGGGGGGGAAAGCTCCTACAATGAGCAGTTCTTC.

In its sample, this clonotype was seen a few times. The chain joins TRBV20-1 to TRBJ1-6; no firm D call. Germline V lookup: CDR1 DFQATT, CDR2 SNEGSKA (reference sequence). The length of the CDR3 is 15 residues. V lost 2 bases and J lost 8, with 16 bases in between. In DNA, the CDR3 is TGCAGTGCTAGAATGGCCCAGGCCCGAGATTCACCCCTCCACTTT. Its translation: CSARMAQARDSPLHF.

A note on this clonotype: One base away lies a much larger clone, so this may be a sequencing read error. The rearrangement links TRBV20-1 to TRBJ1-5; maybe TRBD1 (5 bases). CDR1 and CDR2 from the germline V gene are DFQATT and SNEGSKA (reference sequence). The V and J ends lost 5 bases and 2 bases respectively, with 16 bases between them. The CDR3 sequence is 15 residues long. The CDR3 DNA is TGCAGTGCTTCTCCCTCGGGCAGGGGCAATCAGCCCCAGCATTTT. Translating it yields CSASPSGRGNQPQHF.

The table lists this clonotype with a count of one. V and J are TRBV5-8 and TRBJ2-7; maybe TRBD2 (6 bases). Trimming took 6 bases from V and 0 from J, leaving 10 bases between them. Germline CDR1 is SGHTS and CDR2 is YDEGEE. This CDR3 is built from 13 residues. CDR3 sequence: CASNGGISYEQYF. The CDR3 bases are TGTGCCAGCAACGGGGGTATCTCCTACGAGCAGTACTTC.

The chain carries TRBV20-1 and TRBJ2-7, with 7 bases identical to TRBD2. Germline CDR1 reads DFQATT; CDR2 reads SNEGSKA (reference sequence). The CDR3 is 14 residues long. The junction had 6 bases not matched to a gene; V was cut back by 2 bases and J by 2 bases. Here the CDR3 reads CSARSPSGTYEQYF. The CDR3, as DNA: TGCAGTGCTAGATCTCCTAGCGGCACCTACGAGCAGTACTTC.

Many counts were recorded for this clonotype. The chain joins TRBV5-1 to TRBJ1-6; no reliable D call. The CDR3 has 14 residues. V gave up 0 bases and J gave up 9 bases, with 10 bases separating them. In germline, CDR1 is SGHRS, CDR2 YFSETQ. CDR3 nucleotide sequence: TGCGCCAGCAGCTTGGCCCAAGCGCGTTCACCCCTCCACTTT. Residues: CASSLAQARSPLHF.

The CDR3 is CASRGSGEVHEQFF. DNA of the CDR3: TGTGCCAGCAGGGGGTCAGGGGAGGTCCATGAGCAGTTCTTC. V gene TRBV6-1 combines with J gene TRBJ2-1, with D perhaps being TRBD1 or TRBD2 (6 bases each). The V gene lost 6 bases and the J gene lost 8 bases, with 17 bases spanning the gap. This CDR3 has 14 residues. Germline CDR1 is MNHNS and CDR2 is SASEGT.

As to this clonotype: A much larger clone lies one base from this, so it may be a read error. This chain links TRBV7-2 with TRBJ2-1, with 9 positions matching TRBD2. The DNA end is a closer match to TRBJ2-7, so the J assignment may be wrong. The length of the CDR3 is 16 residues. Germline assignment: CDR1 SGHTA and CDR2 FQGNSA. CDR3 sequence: CASKNSGGSSYNEQYF. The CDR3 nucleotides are TGTGCCAGCAAGAACAGCGGGGGGAGCTCCTACAATGAGCAGTACTTC.